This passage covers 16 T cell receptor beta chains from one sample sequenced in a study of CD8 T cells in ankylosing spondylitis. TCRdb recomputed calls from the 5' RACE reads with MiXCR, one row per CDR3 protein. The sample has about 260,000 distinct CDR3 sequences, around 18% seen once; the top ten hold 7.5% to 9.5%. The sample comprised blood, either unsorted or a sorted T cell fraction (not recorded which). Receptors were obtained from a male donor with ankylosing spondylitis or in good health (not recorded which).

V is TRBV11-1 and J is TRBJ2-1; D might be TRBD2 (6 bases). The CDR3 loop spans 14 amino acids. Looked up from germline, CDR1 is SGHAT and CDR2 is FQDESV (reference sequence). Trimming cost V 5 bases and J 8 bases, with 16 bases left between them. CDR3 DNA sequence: TGTGCCAGCAGCCAAGGCTCGGGGGTCGATGAGCAGTTCTTC. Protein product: CASSQGSGVDEQFF.

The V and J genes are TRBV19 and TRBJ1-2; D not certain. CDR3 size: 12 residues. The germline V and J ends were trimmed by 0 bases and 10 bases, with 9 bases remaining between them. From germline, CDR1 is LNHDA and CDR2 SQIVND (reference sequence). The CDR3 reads CASSIDGRAYTF. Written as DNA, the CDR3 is TGTGCCAGTAGTATAGACGGGCGGGCCTACACCTTC.

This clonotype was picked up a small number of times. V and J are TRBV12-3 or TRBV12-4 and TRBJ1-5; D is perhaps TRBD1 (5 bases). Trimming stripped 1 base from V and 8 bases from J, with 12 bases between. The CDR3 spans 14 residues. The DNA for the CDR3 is TGTGCCAGCAGTTTAGGTGGGGGGGGAGAGCCCCAGCATTTT. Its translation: CASSLGGGGEPQHF.

The CDR3 nucleotides are TGTGCCATCAGTGACGCAGGGGGCGTAGATACGCAGTATTTT. This sequence encodes CAISDAGGVDTQYF. V gene TRBV10-3 combines with J gene TRBJ2-3; 8 nucleotides match TRBD1. V was clipped by 3 bases and J by 5 bases; unmatched bases: 4. CDR1 and CDR2 from the germline V gene are ENHRY and SYGVKD. CDR3 length: 14 residues.

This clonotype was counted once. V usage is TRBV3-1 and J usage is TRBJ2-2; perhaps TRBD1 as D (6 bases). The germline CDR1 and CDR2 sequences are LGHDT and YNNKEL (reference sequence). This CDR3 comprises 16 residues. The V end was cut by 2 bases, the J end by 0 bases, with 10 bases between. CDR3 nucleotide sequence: TGTGCCAGCAGCCAAAAACAGGGTTCGAACACCGGGGAGCTGTTTTTT. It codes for CASSQKQGSNTGELFF.

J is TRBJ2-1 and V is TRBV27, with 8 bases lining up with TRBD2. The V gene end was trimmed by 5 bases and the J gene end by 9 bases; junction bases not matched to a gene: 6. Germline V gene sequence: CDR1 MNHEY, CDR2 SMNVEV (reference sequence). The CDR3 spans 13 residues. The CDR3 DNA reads TGTGCCAGCAGTAGCTTAGCGGGAAGTGAGCAGTTCTTC. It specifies CASSSLAGSEQFF.

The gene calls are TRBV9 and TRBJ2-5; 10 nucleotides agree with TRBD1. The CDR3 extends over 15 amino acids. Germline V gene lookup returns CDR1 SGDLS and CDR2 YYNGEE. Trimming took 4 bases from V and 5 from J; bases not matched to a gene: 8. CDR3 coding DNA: TGTGCCAGCAGCCACTCGACAGGGGGCGATGAGACCCAGTACTTC. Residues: CASSHSTGGDETQYF.

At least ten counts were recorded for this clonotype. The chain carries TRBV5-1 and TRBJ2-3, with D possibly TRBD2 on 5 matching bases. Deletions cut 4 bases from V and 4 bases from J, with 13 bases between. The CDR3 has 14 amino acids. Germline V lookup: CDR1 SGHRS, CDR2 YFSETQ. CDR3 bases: TGCGCCAGCAGCACTAGGGCATTAGCAGATACGCAGTATTTT. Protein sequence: CASSTRALADTQYF.

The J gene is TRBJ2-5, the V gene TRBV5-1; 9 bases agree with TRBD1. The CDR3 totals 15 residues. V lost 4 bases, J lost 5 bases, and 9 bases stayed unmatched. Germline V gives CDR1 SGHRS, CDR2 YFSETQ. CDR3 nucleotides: TGCGCCAGCAGCCCGACAACAACAGGGGGCGAGACCCAGTACTTC. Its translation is CASSPTTTGGETQYF.

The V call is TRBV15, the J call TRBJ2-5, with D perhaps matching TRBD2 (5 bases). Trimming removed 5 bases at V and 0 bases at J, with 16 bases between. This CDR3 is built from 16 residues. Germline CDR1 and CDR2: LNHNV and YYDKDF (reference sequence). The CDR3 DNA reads TGTGCCACCAGCCTGAGGGTCGGGCAGAACCAAGAGACCCAGTACTTC. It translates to CATSLRVGQNQETQYF.

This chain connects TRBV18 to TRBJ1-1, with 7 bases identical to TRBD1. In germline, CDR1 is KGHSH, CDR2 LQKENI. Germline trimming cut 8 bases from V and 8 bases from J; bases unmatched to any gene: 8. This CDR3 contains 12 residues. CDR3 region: CASTQGRPEAFF. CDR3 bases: TGTGCCAGCACACAGGGGCGTCCCGAAGCTTTCTTT.

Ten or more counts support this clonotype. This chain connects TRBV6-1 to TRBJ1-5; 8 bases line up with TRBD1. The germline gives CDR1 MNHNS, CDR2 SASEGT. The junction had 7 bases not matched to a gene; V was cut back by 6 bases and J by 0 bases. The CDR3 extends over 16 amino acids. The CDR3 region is CASRERQGYSNQPQHF. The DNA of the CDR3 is TGTGCCAGCAGAGAAAGACAGGGGTATAGCAATCAGCCCCAGCATTTT.

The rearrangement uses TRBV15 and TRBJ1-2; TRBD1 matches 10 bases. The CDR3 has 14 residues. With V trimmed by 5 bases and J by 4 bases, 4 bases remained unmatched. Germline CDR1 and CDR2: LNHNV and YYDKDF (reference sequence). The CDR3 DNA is TGTGCCACCAGCCCGGACAGGGGGGCCTATGGCTACACCTTC. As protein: CATSPDRGAYGYTF.

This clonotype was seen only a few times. CDR3 region: CASSFNTRDRGYGYTF. CDR3 DNA: TGTGCCAGCAGCTTTAATACCCGGGACAGGGGCTATGGCTACACCTTC. This chain joins TRBV11-2 and TRBJ1-2; 10 bases fit TRBD1. V gave up 3 bases and J gave up 4 bases; unmatched junction bases: 8. Germline V CDR1 and CDR2: SGHAT, FQNNGV. The CDR3 is 16 amino acids.

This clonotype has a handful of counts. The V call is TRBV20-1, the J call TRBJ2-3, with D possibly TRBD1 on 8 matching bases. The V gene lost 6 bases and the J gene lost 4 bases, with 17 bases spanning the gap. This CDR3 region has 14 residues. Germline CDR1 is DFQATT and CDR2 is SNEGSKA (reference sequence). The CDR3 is CSAPDRGGSDTQYF. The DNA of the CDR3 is TGCAGTGCCCCCGACAGGGGAGGGTCAGATACGCAGTATTTT.

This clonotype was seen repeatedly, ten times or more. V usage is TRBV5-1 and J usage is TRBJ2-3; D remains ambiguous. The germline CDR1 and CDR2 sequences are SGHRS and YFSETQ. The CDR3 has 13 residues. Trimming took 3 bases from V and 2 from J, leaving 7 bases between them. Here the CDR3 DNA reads TGCGCCAGCAGCTCGGCGGCCACAGATACGCAGTATTTT. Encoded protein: CASSSAATDTQYF. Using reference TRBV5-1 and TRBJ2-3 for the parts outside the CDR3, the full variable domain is KAGVTQTPRYLIKTRGQQVTLSCSPISGHRSVSWYQQTPGQGLQFLFEYFSETQRNKGNFPGRFSGRQFSNSRSEMNVSTLELGDSALYLCASSSAATDTQYFGPGTRLTVL.